This T cell receptor (beta chain) is from a study of cytomegalovirus exposure and HLA in healthy donors. Study results and caveats: Later examination showed HLA-associated TCR beta chains had greater clonal expansion than equally common others.

Trimming shortened V by 7 bases and J by 1 base, and 10 bases separated the two germline ends. The CDR3 is 12 amino acids. CDR1 and CDR2 (germline): SQVTM, ANQGSEA. The PCR employed 60 Vbeta primers together with 13 Jbeta primers. Sequencing was performed with immunoSEQ multiplex PCR; in TCRdb, only in-frame clones are kept and a portion is missing. Among roughly 90,000 clones listed, 74% were seen once. Concerning this clone itself: Its antigen remains unknown.

Sequences were obtained from PBMCs. The TCR was taken from a man younger than 45 in good health and CMV-seropositive. The J gene is TRBJ1-1, the V gene TRBV29-1, with D tentatively TRBD1 (5 bases). CDR3 in amino acids: CSAPTENTEAFF. In DNA, the CDR3 is TGCAGCGCCCCGACAGAGAACACTGAAGCTTTCTTT.